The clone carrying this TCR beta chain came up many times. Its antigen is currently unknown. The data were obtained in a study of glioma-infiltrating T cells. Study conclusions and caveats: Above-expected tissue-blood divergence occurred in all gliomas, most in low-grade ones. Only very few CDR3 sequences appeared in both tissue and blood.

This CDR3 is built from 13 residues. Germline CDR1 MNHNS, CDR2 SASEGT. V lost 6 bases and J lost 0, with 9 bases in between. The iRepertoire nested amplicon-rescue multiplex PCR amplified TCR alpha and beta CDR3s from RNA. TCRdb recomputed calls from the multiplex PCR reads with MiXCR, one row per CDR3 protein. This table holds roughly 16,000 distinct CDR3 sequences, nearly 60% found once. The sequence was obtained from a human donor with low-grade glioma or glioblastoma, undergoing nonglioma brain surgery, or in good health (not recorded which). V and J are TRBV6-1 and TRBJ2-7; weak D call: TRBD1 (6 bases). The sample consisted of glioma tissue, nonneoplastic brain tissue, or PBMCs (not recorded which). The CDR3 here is CASRHRDSYEQYF. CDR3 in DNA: TGTGCCAGCAGACACAGGGACTCCTACGAGCAGTACTTC.